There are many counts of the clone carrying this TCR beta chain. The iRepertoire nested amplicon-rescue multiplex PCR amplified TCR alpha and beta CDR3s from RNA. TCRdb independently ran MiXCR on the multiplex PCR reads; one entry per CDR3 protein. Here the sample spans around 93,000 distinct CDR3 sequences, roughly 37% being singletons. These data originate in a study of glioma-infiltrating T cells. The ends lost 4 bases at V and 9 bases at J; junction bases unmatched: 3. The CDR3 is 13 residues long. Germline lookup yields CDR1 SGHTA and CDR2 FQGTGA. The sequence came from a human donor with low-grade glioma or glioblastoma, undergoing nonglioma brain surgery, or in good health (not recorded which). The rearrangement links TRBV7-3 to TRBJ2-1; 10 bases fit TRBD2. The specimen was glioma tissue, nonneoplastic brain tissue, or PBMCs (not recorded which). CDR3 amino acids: CASSYLAGVEQFF. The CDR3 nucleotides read TGTGCCAGCAGCTATCTAGCGGGAGTTGAGCAGTTCTTC. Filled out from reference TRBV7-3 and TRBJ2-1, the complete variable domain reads GAGVSQTPSNKVTEKGKYVELRCDPISGHTALYWYRQSLGQGPEFLIYFQGTGAADDSGLPNDRFFAVRPEGSVSTLKIQRTERGDSAVYLCASSYLAGVEQFFGPGTRLTVL.